This T cell receptor beta chain appears in the sequencing data of a study of vaccination and CD4 T cells after COVID-19. On the study more broadly: Convalescent patients gave post-COVID blood a median about 100 days post-diagnosis, range 35 to 161. Ranging from 14 to 241, the interval between dose two and post-vaccine sampling had a median of 72 days. Spike peptides, overlapping and drawn from SARS-CoV-2, HCoV-NL63, HCoV-OC43 and HCoV-229E, were used to stimulate cells.

Once obtained from cultured CD4+ T cells, the DNA was sequenced using the Oncomine TCR Beta short-read assay. TCRdb re-derived calls from the PCR reads in MiXCR, one entry per CDR3 protein. Here the sample spans under 20,000 distinct CDR3 sequences, about 45% being singletons. The CDR3 covers 15 residues. CDR1 and CDR2 from the germline V gene are ENHRY and SYGVKD. The V gene lost 8 bases and the J gene lost 0 bases, with 14 bases spanning the gap. About this clonotype itself: No antigen is known for it.

The sample's treatment: roughly nine-day PBMC culture with coronavirus spike peptide pools or control peptides (ViraFEST assay). The specimen was CD4+ T cells from blood, cultured in vitro, collected after SARS-CoV-2 vaccination. The TCR originated in a human donor who had recovered from COVID-19. V gene TRBV10-3 combines with J gene TRBJ2-1; tentative D call: TRBD2 (6 bases). The CDR3 DNA reads TGTGCCATCGGGAGCGGGCTCAGCTCCTACAATGAGCAGTTCTTC. This encodes CAIGSGLSSYNEQFF.